The next 5 T cell receptor beta chains were all read from a single sample in a study of T-cell reconstitution after alpha-beta-depleted transplantation in children. Preparation of the TCRbeta library used unique molecular identifiers. One entry per CDR3 protein results from TCRdb running MiXCR on the PCR reads. The sample shows 190,000 or so distinct CDR3 sequences, 5% to 6.5% of them seen only once. The source material was PBMCs, sampled before TCRalphabeta/CD19-depleted stem cell transplant. These receptors were taken from a girl less than two years old with combined immunodeficiency, due to receive a stem cell transplant.

This clonotype has at least ten counts. The chain is built from TRBV2 and TRBJ2-5; 7 positions agree with TRBD1. CDR1 SNHLY and CDR2 FYNNEI come from the germline V gene. V shed 7 bases, J shed 6 bases, and the junction held 5 bases outside the gene matches. The CDR3 covers 12 residues. In DNA form, the CDR3 reads TGTGCCAGCAACAGGGGAGAGAAGACCCAGTACTTC. Its translation is CASNRGEKTQYF. Together with reference TRBV2 and TRBJ2-5, the CDR3 gives the full variable domain: EPEVTQTPSHQVTQMGQEVILRCVPISNHLYFYWYRQILGQKVEFLVSFYNNEISEKSEIFDDQFSVERPDGSNFTLKIRSTKLEDSAMYFCASNRGEKTQYFGPGTRLLVL.

This clonotype was observed many times. The rearrangement joins TRBV4-1 to TRBJ2-4, with 11 bases aligning to TRBD1. From germline, CDR1 is MGHRA and CDR2 YSYEKL. The CDR3 spans 19 residues. The V gene end was trimmed by 4 bases and the J gene end by 0 bases; junction bases not matched to a gene: 11. CDR3 coding DNA: TGCGCCAGCAGCCTCCGGGACAGGGGGGACACTGGAGCCAAAAACATTCAGTACTTC. It specifies CASSLRDRGDTGAKNIQYF.

This chain uses TRBV5-6 with TRBJ2-1; D might be TRBD1 (6 bases). The CDR3 contains 17 residues. V shed 3 bases and J shed 1 base, with 17 bases lying between them. The germline CDR1 and CDR2 sequences are SGHDT and YYEEEE. The CDR3 loop reads CASSYGQRTFSYNEQFF. The CDR3 nucleotides read TGTGCCAGCAGCTACGGACAGCGAACGTTTTCCTACAATGAGCAGTTCTTC.

This clonotype was counted ten times or more. The V gene is TRBV7-2, the J gene TRBJ2-1; 11 nucleotides line up with TRBD2. V shed 5 bases and J 2 bases; nucleotides not matched to a gene: 8. The germline V gene has CDR1 SGHTA and CDR2 FQGNSA. This CDR3 spans 17 amino acids. The CDR3: CASSLYMGLAAYNEQFF. The CDR3 nucleotides read TGTGCCAGCAGCCTCTACATGGGACTAGCGGCCTACAATGAGCAGTTCTTC.

The rearrangement joins TRBV7-2 to TRBJ2-7, with TRBD2 identical over 9 bases. CDR1 and CDR2 (germline): SGHTA, FQGNSA. The CDR3 is 15 amino acids. Trimming at V came to 5 bases and at J to 3 bases, leaving 8 bases not matched to a gene. CDR3 sequence: CASSPWTSESYEQYF. Here the CDR3 DNA reads TGTGCCAGCAGCCCCTGGACTAGCGAGAGCTACGAGCAGTACTTC.